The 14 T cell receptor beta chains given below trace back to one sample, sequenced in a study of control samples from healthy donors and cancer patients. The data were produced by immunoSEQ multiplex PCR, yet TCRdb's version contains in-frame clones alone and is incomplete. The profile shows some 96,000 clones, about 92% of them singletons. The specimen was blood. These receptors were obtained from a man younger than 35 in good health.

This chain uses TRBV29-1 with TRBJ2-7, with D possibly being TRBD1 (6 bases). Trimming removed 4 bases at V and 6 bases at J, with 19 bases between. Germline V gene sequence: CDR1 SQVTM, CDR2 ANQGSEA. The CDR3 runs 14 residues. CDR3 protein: CSVGLDSEGFEQYF. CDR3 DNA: TGCAGCGTTGGGTTGGACAGCGAGGGGTTCGAGCAGTACTTC.

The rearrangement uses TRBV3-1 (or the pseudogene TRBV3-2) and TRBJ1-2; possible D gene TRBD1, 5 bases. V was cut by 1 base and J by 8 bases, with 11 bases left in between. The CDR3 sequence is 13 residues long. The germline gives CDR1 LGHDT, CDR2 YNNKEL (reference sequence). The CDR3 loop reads CASSQGGESGYTF. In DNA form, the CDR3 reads TGTGCCAGCAGCCAAGGGGGGGAGAGCGGCTACACCTTC.

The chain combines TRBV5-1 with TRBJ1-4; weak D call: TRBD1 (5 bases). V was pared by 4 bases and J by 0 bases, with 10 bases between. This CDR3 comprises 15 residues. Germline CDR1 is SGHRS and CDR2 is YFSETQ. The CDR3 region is CASSQGRATNEKLFF. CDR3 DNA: TGCGCCAGCAGCCAGGGACGGGCAACTAATGAAAAACTGTTTTTT.

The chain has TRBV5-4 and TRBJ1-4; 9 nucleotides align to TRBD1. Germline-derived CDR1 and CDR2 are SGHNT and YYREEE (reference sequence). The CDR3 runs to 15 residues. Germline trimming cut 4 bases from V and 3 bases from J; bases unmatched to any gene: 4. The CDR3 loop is CASSPGQGSNEKLFF. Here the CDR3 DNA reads TGTGCCAGCAGCCCAGGACAGGGGTCTAATGAAAAACTGTTTTTT.

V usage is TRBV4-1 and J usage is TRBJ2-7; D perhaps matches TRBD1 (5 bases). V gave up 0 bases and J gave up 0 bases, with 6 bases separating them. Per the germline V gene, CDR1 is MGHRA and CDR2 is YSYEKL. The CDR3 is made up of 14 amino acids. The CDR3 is CASSQDDSSYEQYF. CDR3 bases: TGCGCCAGCAGCCAAGACGACAGCTCCTACGAGCAGTACTTC.

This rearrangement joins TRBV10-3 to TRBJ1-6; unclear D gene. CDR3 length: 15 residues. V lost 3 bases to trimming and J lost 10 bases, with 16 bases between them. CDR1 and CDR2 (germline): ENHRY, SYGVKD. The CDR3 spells CAISDSDGRGSPLHF. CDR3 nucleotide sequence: TGTGCCATCAGTGACTCGGACGGGAGAGGGTCACCCCTCCACTTT.

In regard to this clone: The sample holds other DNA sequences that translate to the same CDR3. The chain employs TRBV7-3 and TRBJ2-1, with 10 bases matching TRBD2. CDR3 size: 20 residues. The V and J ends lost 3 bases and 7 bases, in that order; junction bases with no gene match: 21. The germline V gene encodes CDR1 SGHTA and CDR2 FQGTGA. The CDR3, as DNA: TGTGCCAGCAGCTTGGACCCGGGACTAGCGCGGGAAACCCCTGGGAATGAGCAGTTCTTC. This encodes CASSLDPGLARETPGNEQFF.

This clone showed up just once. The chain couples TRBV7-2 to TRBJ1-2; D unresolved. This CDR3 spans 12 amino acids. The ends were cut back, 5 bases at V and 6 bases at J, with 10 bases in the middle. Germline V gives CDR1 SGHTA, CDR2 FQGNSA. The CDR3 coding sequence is TGTGCCAGCAGCCCCCCCGGAGATGGCTACACCTTC. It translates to CASSPPGDGYTF.

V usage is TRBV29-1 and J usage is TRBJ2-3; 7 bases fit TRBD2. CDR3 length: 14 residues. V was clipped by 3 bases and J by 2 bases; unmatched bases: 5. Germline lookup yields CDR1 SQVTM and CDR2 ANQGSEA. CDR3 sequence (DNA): TGCAGCGTTGATGCTAGCGGATACACAGATACGCAGTATTTT. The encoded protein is CSVDASGYTDTQYF.

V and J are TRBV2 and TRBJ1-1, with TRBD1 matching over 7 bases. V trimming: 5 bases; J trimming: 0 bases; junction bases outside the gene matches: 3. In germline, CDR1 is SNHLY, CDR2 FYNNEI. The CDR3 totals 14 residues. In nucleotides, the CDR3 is TGTGCCAGCAGTATAGACAGGGTGAACACTGAAGCTTTCTTT. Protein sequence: CASSIDRVNTEAFF.

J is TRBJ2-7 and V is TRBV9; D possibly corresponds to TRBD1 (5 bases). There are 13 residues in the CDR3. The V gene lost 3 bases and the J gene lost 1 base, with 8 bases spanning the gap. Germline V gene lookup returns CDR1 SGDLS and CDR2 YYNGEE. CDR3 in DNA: TGTGCCAGCAGCGGCAGGGTTTCCTACGAGCAGTACTTC. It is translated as CASSGRVSYEQYF.

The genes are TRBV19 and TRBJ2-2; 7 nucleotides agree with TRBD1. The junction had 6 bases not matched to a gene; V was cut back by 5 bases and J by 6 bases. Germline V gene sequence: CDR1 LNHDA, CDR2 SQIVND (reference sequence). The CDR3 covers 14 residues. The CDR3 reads CASSAPDRSGELFF. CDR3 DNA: TGTGCCAGTAGTGCCCCGGACAGGTCCGGGGAGCTGTTTTTT.

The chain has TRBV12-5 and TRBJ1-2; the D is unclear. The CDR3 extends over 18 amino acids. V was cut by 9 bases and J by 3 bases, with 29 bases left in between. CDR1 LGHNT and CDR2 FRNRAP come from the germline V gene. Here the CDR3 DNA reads TGTGCTAGAATCATAAGTTTTAGGCAGAACTACCCTTACTATGGCTACACCTTC. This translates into CARIISFRQNYPYYGYTF.

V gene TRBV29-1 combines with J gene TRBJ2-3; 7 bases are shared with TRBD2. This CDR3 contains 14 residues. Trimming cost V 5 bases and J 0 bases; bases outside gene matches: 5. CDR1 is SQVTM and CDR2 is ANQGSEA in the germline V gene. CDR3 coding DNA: TGCAGCGTTACGCCGGGGGGAAGCACAGATACGCAGTATTTT. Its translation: CSVTPGGSTDTQYF.